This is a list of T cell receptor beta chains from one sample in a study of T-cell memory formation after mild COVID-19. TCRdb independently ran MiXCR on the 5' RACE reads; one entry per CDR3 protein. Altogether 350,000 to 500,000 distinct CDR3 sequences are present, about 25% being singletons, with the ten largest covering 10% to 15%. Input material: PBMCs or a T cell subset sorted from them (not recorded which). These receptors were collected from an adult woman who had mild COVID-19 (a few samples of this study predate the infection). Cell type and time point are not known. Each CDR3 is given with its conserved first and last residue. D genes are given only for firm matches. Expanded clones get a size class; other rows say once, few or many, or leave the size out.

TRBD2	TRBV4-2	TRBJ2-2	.	CASSHSSGGNTGELFF	TGTGCCAGCAGCCACTCTAGCGGGGGGAACACCGGGGAGCTGTTTTTT
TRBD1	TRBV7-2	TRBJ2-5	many	CATRQGAEETQYF	TGTGCCACCAGACAGGGGGCGGAAGAGACCCAGTACTTC
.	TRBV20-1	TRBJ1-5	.	CSARENRWQPQHF	TGCAGTGCTAGAGAAAACAGGTGGCAGCCCCAGCATTTT
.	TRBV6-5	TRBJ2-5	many	CASSYGRETQYF	TGTGCCAGCAGTTACGGGCGGGAGACCCAGTACTTC
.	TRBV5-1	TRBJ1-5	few	CASRETPDAHQPQHF	TGCGCCAGCAGGGAGACCCCGGATGCACATCAGCCCCAGCATTTT
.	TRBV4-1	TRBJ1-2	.	CASSQNPGPQNGYTF	TGCGCCAGCAGCCAGAACCCGGGACCCCAGAATGGCTACACCTTC
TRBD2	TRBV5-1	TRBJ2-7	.	CASSLGLAGGTYEQYF	TGCGCCAGCAGCTTGGGACTAGCGGGAGGGACCTACGAGCAGTACTTC
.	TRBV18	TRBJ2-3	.	CASSPPWDGSDTQYF	TGTGCCAGCTCACCACCCTGGGACGGGAGTGATACGCAGTATTTT
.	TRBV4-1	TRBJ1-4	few	CASSQDVQVYEKLFF	TGCGCCAGCAGCCAAGATGTCCAGGTTTATGAAAAACTGTTTTTT
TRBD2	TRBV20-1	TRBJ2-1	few	CSASLAGVLNEQFF	TGCAGTGCTAGTCTGGCGGGAGTATTGAATGAGCAGTTCTTC
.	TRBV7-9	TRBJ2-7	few	CASSQRPGEGSYEQYF	TGTGCCAGCAGCCAGAGGCCAGGGGAGGGCTCCTACGAGCAGTACTTC
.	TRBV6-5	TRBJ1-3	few	CASSPVGWSGNTIYF	TGTGCCAGCAGCCCCGTCGGATGGAGTGGAAACACCATATATTTT
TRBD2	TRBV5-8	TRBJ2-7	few	CASSPMASGSHEQYF	TGTGCCAGCAGCCCGATGGCTAGCGGGAGTCACGAGCAGTACTTC
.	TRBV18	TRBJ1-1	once	CASSPPTTGVGAAFF	TGTGCCAGCTCACCACCGACGACAGGCGTTGGTGCGGCTTTCTTT
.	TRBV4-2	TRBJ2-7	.	CASQREMEAYEQYF	TGTGCCAGCCAGCGAGAAATGGAAGCCTACGAGCAGTACTTC
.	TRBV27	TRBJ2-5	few	CATRGLQETQYF	TGTGCCACCCGGGGGCTACAAGAGACCCAGTACTTC